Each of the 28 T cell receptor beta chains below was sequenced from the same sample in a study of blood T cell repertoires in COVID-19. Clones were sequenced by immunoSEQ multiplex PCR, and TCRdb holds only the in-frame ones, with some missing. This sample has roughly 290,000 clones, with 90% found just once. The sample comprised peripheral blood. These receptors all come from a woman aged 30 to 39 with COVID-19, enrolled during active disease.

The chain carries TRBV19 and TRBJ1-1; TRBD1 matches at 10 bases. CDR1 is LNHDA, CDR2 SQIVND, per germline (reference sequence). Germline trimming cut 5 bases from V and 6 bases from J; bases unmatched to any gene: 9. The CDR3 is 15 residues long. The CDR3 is CASSPQRQGAPEAFF. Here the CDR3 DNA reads TGTGCCAGTAGTCCCCAGAGACAGGGGGCACCTGAAGCTTTCTTT.

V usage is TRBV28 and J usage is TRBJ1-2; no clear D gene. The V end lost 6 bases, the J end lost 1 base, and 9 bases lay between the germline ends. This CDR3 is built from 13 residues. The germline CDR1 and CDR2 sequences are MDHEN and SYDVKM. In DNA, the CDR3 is TGTGCCAGCAGGCCACAGTTTAACTATGGCTACACCTTC. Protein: CASRPQFNYGYTF.

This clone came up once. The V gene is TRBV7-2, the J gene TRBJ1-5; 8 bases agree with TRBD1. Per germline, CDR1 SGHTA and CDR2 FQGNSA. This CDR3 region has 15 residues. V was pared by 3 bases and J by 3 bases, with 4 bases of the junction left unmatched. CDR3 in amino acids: CASSLDRAFNQPQHF. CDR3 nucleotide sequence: TGTGCCAGCAGCTTGGACAGGGCTTTCAATCAGCCCCAGCATTTT.

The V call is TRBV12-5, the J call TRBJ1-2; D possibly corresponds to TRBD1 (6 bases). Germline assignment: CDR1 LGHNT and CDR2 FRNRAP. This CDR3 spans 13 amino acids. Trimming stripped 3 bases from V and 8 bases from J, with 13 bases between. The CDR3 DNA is TGTGCTAGTGGTTTAGAACAGGGAAAAGGCTACACCTTC. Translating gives CASGLEQGKGYTF.

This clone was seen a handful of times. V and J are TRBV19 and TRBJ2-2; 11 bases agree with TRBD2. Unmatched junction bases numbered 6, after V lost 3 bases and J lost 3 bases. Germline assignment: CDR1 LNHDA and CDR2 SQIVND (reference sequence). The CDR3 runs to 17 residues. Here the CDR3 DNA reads TGTGCCAGTAGTATTAGCGGGAGGGGCGAGGACACCGGGGAGCTGTTTTTT. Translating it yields CASSISGRGEDTGELFF.

The CDR3 bases are TGTGCCAGCAGCTTGGCCGGGACAGGGGCTGAAAAACTGTTTTTT. Amino acid sequence: CASSLAGTGAEKLFF. This chain uses TRBV5-6 with TRBJ1-4, with TRBD1 matching 10 bases. CDR1 is SGHDT and CDR2 is YYEEEE in the germline V gene. CDR3 length: 15 residues. V shed 0 bases, J shed 7 bases, and the junction held 3 bases outside the gene matches.

The CDR3 DNA reads as TGTGCCAGCAGTTTAGACAGGGAGGCAAACACCATATATTTT. It specifies CASSLDREANTIYF. The chain has TRBV6-5 and TRBJ1-3; TRBD1 agrees at 7 bases. V dropped 4 bases and J dropped 6; count of bases not matched to a gene: 6. The CDR3 covers 14 residues. Germline CDR1 MNHEY, CDR2 SVGAGI.

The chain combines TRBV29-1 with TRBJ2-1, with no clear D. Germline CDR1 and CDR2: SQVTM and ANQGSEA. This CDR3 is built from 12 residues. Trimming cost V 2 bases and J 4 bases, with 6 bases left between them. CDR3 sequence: CSVEPVYNEQFF. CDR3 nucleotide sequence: TGCAGCGTTGAACCCGTTTACAATGAGCAGTTCTTC.

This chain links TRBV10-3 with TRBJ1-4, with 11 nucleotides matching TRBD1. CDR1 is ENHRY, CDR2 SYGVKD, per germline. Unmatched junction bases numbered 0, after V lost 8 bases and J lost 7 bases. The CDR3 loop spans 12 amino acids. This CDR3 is CAIGQGAEKLFF. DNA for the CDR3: TGTGCCATCGGACAGGGGGCTGAAAAACTGTTTTTT.

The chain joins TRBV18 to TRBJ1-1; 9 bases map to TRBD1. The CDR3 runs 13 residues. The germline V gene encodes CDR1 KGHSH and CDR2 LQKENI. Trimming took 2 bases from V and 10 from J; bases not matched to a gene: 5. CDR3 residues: CASSPGRGQGAFF. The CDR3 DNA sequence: TGTGCCAGCTCACCAGGGAGGGGACAGGGAGCTTTCTTT.

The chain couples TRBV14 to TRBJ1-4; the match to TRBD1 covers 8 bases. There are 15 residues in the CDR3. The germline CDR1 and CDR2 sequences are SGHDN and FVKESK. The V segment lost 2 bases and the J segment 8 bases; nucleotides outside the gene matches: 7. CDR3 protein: CASSQRTGLVEKLFF. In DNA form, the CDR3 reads TGTGCCAGCAGCCAAAGGACAGGGTTGGTAGAAAAACTGTTTTTT.

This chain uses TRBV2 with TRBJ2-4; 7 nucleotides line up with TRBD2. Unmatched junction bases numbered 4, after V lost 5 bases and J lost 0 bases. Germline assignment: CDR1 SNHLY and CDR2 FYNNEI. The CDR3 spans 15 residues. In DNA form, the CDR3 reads TGTGCCAGCAGTCTCCGGGGGGTAGCCAAAAACATTCAGTACTTC. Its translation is CASSLRGVAKNIQYF.

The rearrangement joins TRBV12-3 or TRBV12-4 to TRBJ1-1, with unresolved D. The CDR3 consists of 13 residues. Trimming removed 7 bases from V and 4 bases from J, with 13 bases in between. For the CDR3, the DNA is TGTGCCAGCAAAAACCAGGTCGGCACTGAAGCTTTCTTT. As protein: CASKNQVGTEAFF.

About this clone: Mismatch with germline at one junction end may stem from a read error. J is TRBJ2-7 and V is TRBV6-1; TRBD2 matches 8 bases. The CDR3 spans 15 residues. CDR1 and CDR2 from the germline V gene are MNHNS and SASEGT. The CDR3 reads CASIERAGASYEQYF. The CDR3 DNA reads TGTGCCAGCATTGAAAGAGCGGGAGCCTCCTACGAGCAGTACTTC.

The CDR3 region has the DNA TGTGCCAGCAGTTTTCAATGGAACACTGAAGCTTTCTTT. It is translated as CASSFQWNTEAFF. The chain recombines TRBV27 with TRBJ1-1; D is unclear. CDR3 length: 13 amino acids. Looked up from germline, CDR1 is MNHEY and CDR2 is SMNVEV (reference sequence). Between the trimmed V and J ends, which lost 3 bases and 1 base, there was a span of 6 bases.

The CDR3 sequence is CAISESWDRGPYNEQFF. In nucleotides, the CDR3 is TGTGCCATCAGTGAGTCGTGGGACAGGGGGCCATACAATGAGCAGTTCTTC. V usage is TRBV10-3 and J usage is TRBJ2-1; 12 bases agree with TRBD1. CDR1 and CDR2 from the germline V gene are ENHRY and SYGVKD. The CDR3 runs to 17 residues. With 0 bases clipped from V and 4 bases from J, the junction kept 4 bases outside the gene matches.

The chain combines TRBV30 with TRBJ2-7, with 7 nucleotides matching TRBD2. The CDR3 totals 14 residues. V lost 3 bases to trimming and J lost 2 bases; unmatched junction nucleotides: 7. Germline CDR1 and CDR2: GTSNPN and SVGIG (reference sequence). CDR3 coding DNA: TGTGCCTGGAGAGAACCGGGACTAACCTACGAGCAGTACTTC. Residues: CAWREPGLTYEQYF.

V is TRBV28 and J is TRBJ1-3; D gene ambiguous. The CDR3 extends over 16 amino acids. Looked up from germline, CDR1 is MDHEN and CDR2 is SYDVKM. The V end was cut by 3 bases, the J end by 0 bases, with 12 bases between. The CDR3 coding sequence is TGTGCCAGCAGTTTGATGGCTCCCAGCTCTGGAAACACCATATATTTT. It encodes CASSLMAPSSGNTIYF.

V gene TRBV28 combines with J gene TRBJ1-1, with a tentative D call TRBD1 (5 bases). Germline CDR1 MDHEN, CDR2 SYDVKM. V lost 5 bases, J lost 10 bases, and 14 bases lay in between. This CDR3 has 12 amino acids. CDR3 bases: TGTGCCAGCAGTCTCCGGGGGGTTGTAGCTTTCTTT. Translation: CASSLRGVVAFF.

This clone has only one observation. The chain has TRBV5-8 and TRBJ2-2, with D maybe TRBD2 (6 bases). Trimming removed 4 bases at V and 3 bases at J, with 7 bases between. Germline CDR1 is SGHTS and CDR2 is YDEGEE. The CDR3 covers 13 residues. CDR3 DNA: TGTGCCAGCAGCAGGGACTACACCGGGGAGCTGTTTTTT. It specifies CASSRDYTGELFF.

In nucleotides, the CDR3 is TGTGCCAGCAGCGCCGGGGGTAGCAATCAGCCCCAGCATTTT. Protein sequence: CASSAGGSNQPQHF. The rearrangement joins TRBV6-5 to TRBJ1-5; D may be TRBD1 (5 bases). The CDR3 extends over 14 amino acids. Germline V CDR1 and CDR2: MNHEY, SVGAGI. The V gene lost 6 bases and the J gene lost 0 bases, with 9 bases spanning the gap.

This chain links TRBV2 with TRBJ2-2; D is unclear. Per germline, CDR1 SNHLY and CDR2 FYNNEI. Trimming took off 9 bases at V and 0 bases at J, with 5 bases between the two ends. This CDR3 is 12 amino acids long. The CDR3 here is CARSANTGELFF. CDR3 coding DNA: TGTGCCAGGAGCGCGAACACCGGGGAGCTGTTTTTT.

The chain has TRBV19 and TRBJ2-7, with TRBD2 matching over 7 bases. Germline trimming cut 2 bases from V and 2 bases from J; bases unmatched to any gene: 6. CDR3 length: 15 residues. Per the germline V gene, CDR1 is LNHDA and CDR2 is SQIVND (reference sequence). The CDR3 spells CASSIRAGLTYEQYF. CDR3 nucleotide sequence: TGTGCCAGTAGTATAAGAGCGGGACTAACCTACGAGCAGTACTTC.

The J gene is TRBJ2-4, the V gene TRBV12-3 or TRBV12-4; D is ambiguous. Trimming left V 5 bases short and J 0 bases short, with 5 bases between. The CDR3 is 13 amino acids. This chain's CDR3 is CASSILAKNIQYF. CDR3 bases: TGTGCCAGCAGTATCCTAGCCAAAAACATTCAGTACTTC.

Here the CDR3 reads CAISESPGGSEQYF. The CDR3 DNA reads TGTGCCATCAGTGAGTCGCCAGGGGGCAGCGAGCAGTACTTC. This chain connects TRBV10-3 to TRBJ2-7, with TRBD1 identical over 8 bases. CDR1 is ENHRY and CDR2 is SYGVKD in the germline V gene. The CDR3 covers 14 residues. The V and J ends lost 0 bases and 6 bases, in that order; junction bases with no gene match: 4.

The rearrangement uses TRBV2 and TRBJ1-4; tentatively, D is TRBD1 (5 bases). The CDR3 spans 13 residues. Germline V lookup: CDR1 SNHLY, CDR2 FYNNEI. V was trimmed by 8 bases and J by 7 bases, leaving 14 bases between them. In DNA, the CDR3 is TGTGCCAGCCGCAGGGCGGCCGGTGAAAAACTGTTTTTT. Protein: CASRRAAGEKLFF.

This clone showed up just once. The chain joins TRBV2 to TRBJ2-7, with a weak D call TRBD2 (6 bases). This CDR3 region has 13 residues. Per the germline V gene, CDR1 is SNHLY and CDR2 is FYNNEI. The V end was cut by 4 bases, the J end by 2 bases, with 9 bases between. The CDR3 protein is CASSGGGTYEQYF. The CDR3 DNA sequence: TGTGCCAGCAGTGGAGGCGGGACCTACGAGCAGTACTTC.

CDR3 nucleotides: TGTGCCAGCAGCTTAGCGGGGGGACAGGGGGCCTGGGCCAACGTCCTGACTTTC. It yields the protein CASSLAGGQGAWANVLTF. V gene TRBV7-6 combines with J gene TRBJ2-6; 12 bases fit TRBD1. The CDR3 loop spans 18 amino acids. Trimming cost V 0 bases and J 5 bases; bases outside gene matches: 5. Looked up from germline, CDR1 is SGHVS and CDR2 is FNYEAQ.